This T cell receptor beta chain was identified in a study of blood T cell repertoires in COVID-19. Study-wide background: The United States, Italy and Spain were the sources of the acute and convalescent COVID-19 samples. In each case, the material was cDNA or gDNA derived from T cells, B-cell-depleted T cells, or PBMCs.

Original processing notes: Amplification from reference gene primers served as the basis for estimated nucleated cell counts. Clones were sequenced by immunoSEQ multiplex PCR, and TCRdb holds only the in-frame ones, with some missing. From that table come the V and J calls and clone size; the DNA was used to work out D and trimming. The profile shows under 300,000 clones, about nine tenths of them singletons. V was pared by 3 bases and J by 6 bases, with 16 bases of the junction left unmatched. The germline V gene encodes CDR1 DFQATT and CDR2 SNEGSKA (reference sequence). CDR3 size: 17 residues. This chain links TRBV20-1 with TRBJ1-5; 8 bases are shared with TRBD1. Specimen: peripheral blood. This receptor was obtained from a man between 60 and 70 years old with acute or convalescent COVID-19. As DNA, the CDR3 is TGCAGTGCTAGTGTTAAACAGGGGGATCGAAGGGGTCAGCCCCAGCATTTT. Translation: CSASVKQGDRRGQPQHF.